This T cell receptor (beta chain) was sequenced during a study of T cell repertoires in cytomegalovirus infection. Overall study: From public TCR beta signatures came an indication of both CMV infection and matching HLA type. Whole-study findings and limits: It was HLA-C-restricted CMV-specific TCR beta clonotypes that dominated the response ex vivo. Cumulative public TCR beta family frequency identified carriers of CMV plus the relevant HLA.

TCRdb reprocessed the reads via MiXCR and lists one record per CDR3 protein. The sample has 100,000 to 150,000 distinct CDR3 sequences, 20% to 30% seen once. This clonotype has a count of ten or more. Its antigen remains unidentified. Between the trimmed V and J ends, which lost 5 bases and 2 bases, there was a span of 6 bases. This CDR3 is built from 13 residues. The germline V gene has CDR1 SGHTA and CDR2 FQGNSA. The chain links TRBV7-2 to TRBJ2-2, with D unclear. The receptor was derived from a human donor in good health (CMV status not recorded). Some clones in this sample may be carry-over from other donors' samples. Sequencing was carried out using PBMCs, sequenced either directly or after in vitro stimulation (not recorded which). In DNA, the CDR3 is TGTGCCAGCAGCGCTCCTAACACCGGGGAGCTGTTTTTT. Translated, it gives CASSAPNTGELFF.